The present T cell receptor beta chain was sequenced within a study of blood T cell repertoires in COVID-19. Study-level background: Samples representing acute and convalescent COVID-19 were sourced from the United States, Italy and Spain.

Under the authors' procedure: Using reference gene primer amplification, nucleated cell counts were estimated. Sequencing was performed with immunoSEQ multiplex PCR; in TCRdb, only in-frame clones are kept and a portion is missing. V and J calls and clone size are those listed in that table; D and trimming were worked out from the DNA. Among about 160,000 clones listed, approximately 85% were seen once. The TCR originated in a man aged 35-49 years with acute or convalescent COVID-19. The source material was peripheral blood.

The CDR3 DNA follows: TGTGCCAGCAGTTTATCGCGTGGAGACCGCATACTGGGTTCACCCCTCCACTTT. Translated, it gives CASSLSRGDRILGSPLHF. The chain combines TRBV27 with TRBJ1-6; D remains ambiguous. Trimming cost V 0 bases and J 9 bases, with 21 bases left between them. Germline CDR1 reads MNHEY; CDR2 reads SMNVEV (reference sequence). CDR3 length equals 18 residues.